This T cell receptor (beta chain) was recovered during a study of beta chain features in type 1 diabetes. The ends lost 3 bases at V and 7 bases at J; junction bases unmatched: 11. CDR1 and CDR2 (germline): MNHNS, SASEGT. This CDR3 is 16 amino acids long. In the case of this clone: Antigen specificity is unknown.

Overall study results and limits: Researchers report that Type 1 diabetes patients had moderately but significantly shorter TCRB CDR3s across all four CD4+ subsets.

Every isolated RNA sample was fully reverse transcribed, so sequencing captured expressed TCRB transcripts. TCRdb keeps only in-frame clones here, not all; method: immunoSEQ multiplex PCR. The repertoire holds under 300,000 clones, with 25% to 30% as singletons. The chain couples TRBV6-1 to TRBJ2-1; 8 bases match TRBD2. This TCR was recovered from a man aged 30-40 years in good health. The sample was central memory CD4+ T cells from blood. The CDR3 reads CASSDIFRAGANEQFF. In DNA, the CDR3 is TGTGCCAGCAGTGATATATTTCGAGCGGGAGCGAATGAGCAGTTCTTC.